This T cell receptor beta chain was retrieved from a study of CD8+ T cells in alopecia areata (dated by TCRdb to 2017 to 2018). Study-level background: The treated patients, all with moderate-to-severe alopecia areata, were enrolled in an open-label pilot trial of oral tofacitinib given at 5 to 10 mg twice daily. Tofacitinib was administered for 6 to 18 months, and 6 months of follow-up off drug were then conducted to assess delayed response and recurrence. In treated patients, disease severity was measured using the SALT score, which gives the percentage of scalp surface area affected. The study used high-throughput TCRbeta sequencing to examine T cell clonal expansion in alopecia areata, in both the C3H/HeJ mouse model and human patients. On the human side, TCRbeta sequencing was run on scalp tissue and on sorted CD4+ and CD8+ peripheral blood T cells from healthy controls and from alopecia areata patients with either patchy or totalis/universalis disease. Biopsies were taken from tofacitinib-treated patients at baseline and at 4 and 24 weeks of treatment, and a later scalp biopsy was taken in several of the tofacitinib-treated patients. Clonality in the scalp was compared among normal scalp (n=4), patchy alopecia areata scalp (n=8), and alopecia totalis/universalis scalp (n=8). RNA was obtained with the PAXgene miRNA kit for fixed scalp, the miRNeasy kit for PBMCs, and the RNeasy kit for mouse skin. immunoSEQ multiplex PCR using 35 Vbeta forward primers and 13 Jbeta reverse primers was used to amplify TCRbeta CDR3 regions. What the study reported, not specific to this receptor: Scalp clonality and the number of expanded CD8+ clones among the top 100 scalp clones were significantly decreased by tofacitinib. Unlike mouse skin, which is dominated by gammadelta T cells, normal human skin has resident alphabeta T cells that are also sequenced, and this complicates analysis of the scalp TCR repertoire. Lesional scalp, especially in alopecia totalis/universalis, showed higher clonality and more expanded CD8+ clones than normal scalp, suggesting antigenic drive. Shared TCR sequences between patients were less evident than in mice, which may be partly attributable to HLA diversity in the patient population. Because the treated cohort was small and had only one nonresponder, larger studies are needed to examine links between baseline CD8+ expansion and response. Many expanded lesional clones were found to persist in scalp and blood during tofacitinib treatment, and relapse after treatment cessation may be partly explained by this persistence.

Reading the label with the study, this specimen's time point is: around 22 weeks on oral tofacitinib. The treatment or condition label, read with the paper, signifies: oral pan-JAK inhibitor, 5-10 mg twice daily. Peripheral blood and lesional scalp punch biopsies were obtained from patients with alopecia areata. After PBMCs were isolated by density centrifugation and stained for CD3, CD4 and CD8, a FACSAria was used to sort CD4+ and CD8+ T cells. In regard to this clone: Its antigen has not been determined. No much larger clonotype is one base removed from it; base qualities were not supplied.

The library came from the immunoSEQ multiplex PCR assay. To provide template for TCR sequencing, every sample had RNA extracted and reverse transcribed into cDNA. First-strand cDNA was synthesized with SuperScript III using a 2:1 mix of oligo-dT and random hexamers. Amplification bias was assessed with a synthetic immune receptor repertoire, and residual bias was removed computationally. The authors' analysis ran thus. Raw reads were preprocessed to remove errors, and CDR3 was defined by IMGT conventions from the conserved cysteine to phenylalanine. Clonality was calculated as 1 minus Shannon entropy normalized by log2 of the number of productive unique TCRs. Scalp TCRbeta sequences were cross-referenced with sorted blood CD4 and CD8 repertoires so that the CD4 or CD8 identity of scalp clones could be inferred. As stored in TCRdb, this immuneACCESS dataset retains in-frame rearrangements with V and J assigned. A fraction of the clones does not appear; measured against another copy, unresolved V genes explain less than half of the discrepancy, and the remainder lacks a known reason. V, J and clone size are taken as reported in that table, and D and trimming were inferred from the DNA itself. The sample table contains around 160,000 clones; only one count was recorded for around 59% of them. The ten largest clones take up around 14% of the sample.

The TCR comes from a human donor with alopecia areata. The sample consisted of CD4+ T cells sorted from blood, taken at week 24, from a patient treated with tofacitinib.

CDR3 reads: CASSRDGAPSPLHF. The DNA sequence is as follows: TGCGCCAGCAGCCGGGACGGGGCTCCTTCACCCCTCCACTTT. Here the chain combines TRBV5-1 and TRBJ1-6, and TRBD1 may be the D gene, going by 5 matching bases. CDR1 is given as SGHRS and CDR2 as YFSETQ, both from the germline V gene. Trimming takes 4 bases from V and 9 bases from J, and the germline ends sit 14 bases apart. The CDR3, cysteine through phenylalanine, is 14 amino acids long. CDR3 DNA only is kept here, 42 bases in frame from base 1.